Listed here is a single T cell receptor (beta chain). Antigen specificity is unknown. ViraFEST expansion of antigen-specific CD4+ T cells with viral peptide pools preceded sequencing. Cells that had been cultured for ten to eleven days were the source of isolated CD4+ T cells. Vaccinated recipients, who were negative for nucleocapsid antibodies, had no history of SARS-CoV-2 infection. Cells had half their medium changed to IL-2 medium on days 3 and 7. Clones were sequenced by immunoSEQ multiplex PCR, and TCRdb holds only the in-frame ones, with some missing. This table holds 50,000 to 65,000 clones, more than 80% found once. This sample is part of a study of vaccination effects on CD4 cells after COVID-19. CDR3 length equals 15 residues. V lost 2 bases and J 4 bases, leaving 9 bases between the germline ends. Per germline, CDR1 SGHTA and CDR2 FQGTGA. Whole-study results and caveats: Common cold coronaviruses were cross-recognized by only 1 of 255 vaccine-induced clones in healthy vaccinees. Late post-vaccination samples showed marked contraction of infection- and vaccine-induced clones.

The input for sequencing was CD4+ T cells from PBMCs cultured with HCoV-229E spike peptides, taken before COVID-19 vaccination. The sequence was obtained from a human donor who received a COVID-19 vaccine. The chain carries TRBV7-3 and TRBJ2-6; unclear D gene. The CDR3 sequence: CASSLPSGGANVLTF. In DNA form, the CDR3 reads TGTGCCAGCAGCTTACCCTCCGGCGGGGCCAACGTCCTGACTTTC.